These T cell receptor beta chains were read from a single sample in a study of T-cell memory formation after mild COVID-19. A single record per CDR3 protein comes from TCRdb applying MiXCR to the 5' RACE reads. This table has roughly 600,000 distinct CDR3 sequences, roughly 18% appearing once. Sequencing was done on a sample of PBMCs or a T cell subset sorted from them (not recorded which). These receptors all stem from an adult woman who had mild COVID-19 (a few samples of this study predate the infection). Cell type and time point are not known. The CDR3 runs from the conserved cysteine through the conserved F or W.

V	J	CDR3
TRBV7-9	TRBJ2-2	CASSREYGELFF
TRBV5-1	TRBJ2-3	CASSSGSSIGTDTQYF
TRBV30	TRBJ2-3	CAWSPGTNTDTQYF
TRBV4-3	TRBJ1-1	CASSQNTRSNTEAFF
TRBV5-1	TRBJ2-7	CASSEPGAYEQYF
TRBV3-1	TRBJ2-3	CASSQDRGRPVFTDTQYF
TRBV20-1	TRBJ2-7	CSAKTSGGSYEQYF
TRBV20-1	TRBJ1-1	CSARVGVTEAFF
TRBV2	TRBJ2-5	CASNLAGALQETQYF
TRBV11-2	TRBJ2-5	CASSLGLGRETQYF
TRBV7-9	TRBJ2-3	CASSFRGGAGTDTQYF